These 30 T cell receptor beta chains came from one sample sequenced in a study of T cell responses to AZD1222 COVID-19 vaccine. Clones were read by immunoSEQ multiplex PCR, and TCRdb kept only the in-frame ones, dropping some. Of approximately 100,000 clones listed, around 96% are singletons. The sample consisted of peripheral blood, taken on day 0 of AZD1222 vaccination. The receptors were gathered from an adult in good health.

This clone has a single count. This rearrangement joins TRBV7-3 to TRBJ1-1, with 7 bases aligning to TRBD1. This CDR3 is 15 amino acids long. The V gene end was trimmed by 3 bases and the J gene end by 6 bases; junction bases not matched to a gene: 10. CDR1 and CDR2 from the germline V gene are SGHTA and FQGTGA. DNA of the CDR3: TGTGCCAGCAGCTTTTCAGGGGGGACCATGGCTGAAGCTTTCTTT. Translation: CASSFSGGTMAEAFF.

The chain's CDR3 is CASSPPWQGSGNTIYF. The CDR3 DNA reads as TGTGCCAGCTCACCACCCTGGCAGGGCTCTGGAAACACCATATATTTT. V usage is TRBV18 and J usage is TRBJ1-3; weak D call: TRBD1 (5 bases). Germline assignment: CDR1 KGHSH and CDR2 LQKENI. Trimming removed 0 bases from V and 0 bases from J, with 9 bases in between. The CDR3 sequence is 16 residues long.

This clone appeared a single time. This sequence joins TRBV10-3 and TRBJ2-7, with D possibly being TRBD2 (6 bases). The CDR3 extends over 14 amino acids. Germline CDR1 ENHRY, CDR2 SYGVKD. The V and J ends lost 6 bases and 2 bases respectively, with 14 bases between them. CDR3 in DNA: TGTGCCATCAGGGAGGACGGGGGAGCCTACGAGCAGTACTTC. Amino acids: CAIREDGGAYEQYF.

The sample holds one count of this clone. The chain uses TRBV6-5 and TRBJ1-1; D perhaps matches TRBD1 (6 bases). The V gene lost 6 bases and the J gene lost 3 bases, with 11 bases spanning the gap. From germline, CDR1 is MNHEY and CDR2 SVGAGI. The CDR3 contains 13 residues. CDR3 DNA: TGTGCCAGCAGCTTGAGGGGGGACACTGAAGCTTTCTTT. Its translation is CASSLRGDTEAFF.

The chain recombines TRBV11-3 with TRBJ2-1, with D perhaps TRBD1 or TRBD2 (5 bases each). This CDR3 is built from 14 residues. CDR1 and CDR2 from the germline V gene are SGHNT and YENEEA. V dropped 6 bases and J dropped 9 bases, with 18 bases sitting between them. CDR3: CASSLARRRGEQFF. In DNA form, the CDR3 reads TGTGCCAGCAGTCTAGCCAGGAGAAGGGGTGAGCAGTTCTTC.

This chain joins TRBV10-3 and TRBJ2-1; 11 bases map to TRBD2. Germline trimming cut 5 bases from V and 2 bases from J; bases unmatched to any gene: 2. This CDR3 spans 15 amino acids. Germline loops: CDR1 ENHRY, CDR2 SYGVKD. The CDR3 DNA reads as TGTGCCATCAGTTTAGCGGGAGGGCCCTACAATGAGCAGTTCTTC. It yields the protein CAISLAGGPYNEQFF.

This clone came up once. The chain employs TRBV24-1 and TRBJ1-5; 7 bases line up with TRBD1. Germline V CDR1 and CDR2: KGHDR, SFDVKD. The trim removed 5 bases at V and 1 base at J, leaving 4 bases unmatched. CDR3 length equals 15 residues. Here the CDR3 DNA reads TGTGCCACCAGTGGACAGGGCGACAGCAATCAGCCCCAGCATTTT. The encoded protein is CATSGQGDSNQPQHF.

This chain uses TRBV27 with TRBJ2-7, with D unclear. Germline V gene data show CDR1 as MNHEY and CDR2 as SMNVEV (reference sequence). The CDR3 loop spans 13 amino acids. With 6 bases removed from V and 7 bases from J, the gap between germline ends came to 16 bases. DNA for the CDR3: TGTGCCAGCAGCCATGGGCCTCCGTCGGAGCAGTACTTC. Its translation: CASSHGPPSEQYF.

V gene TRBV6-5 combines with J gene TRBJ2-4; 7 bases map to TRBD1. This CDR3 has 16 amino acids. The germline gives CDR1 MNHEY, CDR2 SVGAGI. The V segment lost 4 bases and the J segment 0 bases; nucleotides outside the gene matches: 6. The CDR3 spells CASSSQGVLAKNIQYF. In DNA form, the CDR3 reads TGTGCCAGCAGTTCTCAGGGGGTACTAGCCAAAAACATTCAGTACTTC.

This rearrangement joins TRBV5-1 to TRBJ1-4; D unresolved. The CDR3 runs to 15 residues. The V gene lost 4 bases and the J gene lost 0 bases, with 10 bases spanning the gap. Germline V CDR1 and CDR2: SGHRS, YFSETQ. The CDR3 protein is CASSQLPTTNEKLFF. The DNA for the CDR3 is TGCGCCAGCAGCCAGTTACCCACAACTAATGAAAAACTGTTTTTT.

The chain has TRBV11-2 and TRBJ1-2; TRBD1 is a possible D gene (6 bases). This CDR3 has 15 amino acids. Trimming removed 5 bases at V and 3 bases at J, with 16 bases between. Germline assignment: CDR1 SGHAT and CDR2 FQNNGV. CDR3 sequence: CASSRLQGSDYGYTF. The CDR3 region has the DNA TGTGCCAGCAGCCGGTTACAGGGTTCCGACTATGGCTACACCTTC.

The chain couples TRBV5-1 to TRBJ2-5; D not resolved. V shed 6 bases and J shed 0 bases, with 15 bases lying between them. The germline gives CDR1 SGHRS, CDR2 YFSETQ. The CDR3 is 15 amino acids. The CDR3 sequence: CASNIGRRYQETQYF. The CDR3 region has the DNA TGCGCCAGCAATATTGGCAGGCGGTACCAAGAGACCCAGTACTTC.

This clone occurred once. The chain uses TRBV7-9 and TRBJ1-2; TRBD1 aligns across 7 bases. This CDR3 has 15 residues. CDR1 and CDR2 (germline): SEHNR, FQNEAQ (reference sequence). Trimming cost V 5 bases and J 3 bases; bases outside gene matches: 9. In DNA form, the CDR3 reads TGTGCCAGCAGCCCACAGGGGCATAGTGACTATGGCTACACCTTC. It translates to CASSPQGHSDYGYTF.

The gene calls are TRBV18 and TRBJ2-7; 7 nucleotides line up with TRBD2. The length of the CDR3 is 14 residues. Germline V CDR1 and CDR2: KGHSH, LQKENI. V was pared by 3 bases and J by 2 bases, with 4 bases of the junction left unmatched. The CDR3 protein is CASSPGEGTYEQYF. In nucleotides, the CDR3 is TGTGCCAGCTCACCCGGGGAGGGTACCTACGAGCAGTACTTC.

This clone was picked up a small number of times. This chain connects TRBV30 to TRBJ1-1; D is unresolved. V shed 1 base and J shed 1 base, with 7 bases lying between them. In germline, CDR1 is GTSNPN, CDR2 SVGIG (reference sequence). CDR3 length: 13 amino acids. This CDR3 reads CAWSERENTEAFF. The CDR3 DNA follows: TGTGCCTGGAGTGAACGGGAGAACACTGAAGCTTTCTTT.

The rearrangement links TRBV9 to TRBJ1-1, with D perhaps TRBD1 (6 bases). The germline CDR1 and CDR2 sequences are SGDLS and YYNGEE. This CDR3 has 14 amino acids. V dropped 0 bases and J dropped 5 bases, with 11 bases sitting between them. The CDR3 protein is CASSVARGGTEAFF. The CDR3 region has the DNA TGTGCCAGCAGCGTAGCCAGGGGTGGGACTGAAGCTTTCTTT.

This chain joins TRBV10-2 and TRBJ1-1, with D possibly TRBD1 on 5 matching bases. Trimming pared 4 bases from V and 6 bases from J, leaving 12 bases between. CDR1 WSHSY and CDR2 SAAADI come from the germline V gene. The CDR3 has 13 amino acids. CDR3 residues: CASSVGGWAEAFF. CDR3 nucleotide sequence: TGCGCCAGCAGTGTGGGGGGATGGGCTGAAGCTTTCTTT.

This chain links TRBV5-5 with TRBJ2-4; no reliable D call. The CDR3 totals 15 residues. Germline CDR1 is SGHKS and CDR2 is YYEKEE (reference sequence). Trimming removed 0 bases from V and 1 base from J, with 8 bases in between. CDR3 in amino acids: CASSLAGWAKNIQYF. In nucleotides, the CDR3 is TGTGCCAGCAGCTTGGCCGGGTGGGCCAAAAACATTCAGTACTTC.

The J gene is TRBJ2-7, the V gene TRBV19; 9 nucleotides align to TRBD1. CDR1 LNHDA and CDR2 SQIVND come from the germline V gene (reference sequence). The junction had 2 bases not matched to a gene; V was cut back by 1 base and J by 4 bases. The CDR3 consists of 14 residues. The CDR3 nucleotides are TGTGCCAGTAGTATAGCGGGACAGGGTTACGAGCAGTACTTC. The encoded protein is CASSIAGQGYEQYF.

The J gene is TRBJ1-2, the V gene TRBV5-5, with 12 bases aligning to TRBD1. This CDR3 has 14 residues. The germline V gene has CDR1 SGHKS and CDR2 YYEKEE (reference sequence). Trimming removed 6 bases from V and 8 bases from J; junction bases left unmatched: 8. The CDR3 nucleotides read TGTGCCAGCACCCTTGTAGGGACAGGGGGCGGCTACACCTTC. Translated: CASTLVGTGGGYTF.

This clone was seen a handful of times. The rearrangement links TRBV6-5 to TRBJ1-1; 10 bases agree with TRBD1. V lost 8 bases and J lost 4; bases outside the gene matches: 10. This CDR3 has 15 residues. Germline CDR1 MNHEY, CDR2 SVGAGI. The DNA for the CDR3 is TGTGCCAGCCGCCGGGACAGGGGACCCCTCACTGAAGCTTTCTTT. It is translated as CASRRDRGPLTEAFF.

This sequence joins TRBV6-1 and TRBJ1-1; D uncertain. This CDR3 has 14 amino acids. Germline assignment: CDR1 MNHNS and CDR2 SASEGT. The V gene lost 0 bases and the J gene lost 4 bases, with 9 bases spanning the gap. The CDR3 nucleotides are TGTGCCAGCAGTGAAGCGGTAGAGACCACTGAAGCTTTCTTT. Translated: CASSEAVETTEAFF.

The chain couples TRBV13 to TRBJ2-5; no clear D gene. Germline V CDR1 and CDR2: PRHDT, FYEKMQ (reference sequence). Trimming took off 5 bases at V and 3 bases at J, with 13 bases between the two ends. The CDR3 is 14 residues long. CDR3 DNA sequence: TGTGCCAGCAGCCCCCAAGGAGCTAAAGAGACCCAGTACTTC. Residues: CASSPQGAKETQYF.

V usage is TRBV28 and J usage is TRBJ2-7; D ambiguous. Germline-derived CDR1 and CDR2 are MDHEN and SYDVKM. This CDR3 contains 12 residues. The germline V and J ends were trimmed by 4 bases and 0 bases, with 4 bases remaining between them. The CDR3 loop is CASSSSSYEQYF. The CDR3 nucleotides are TGTGCCAGCAGTTCTTCCTCCTACGAGCAGTACTTC. Using reference TRBV28 and TRBJ2-7 for the parts outside the CDR3, the full variable domain is DVKVTQSSRYLVKRTGEKVFLECVQDMDHENMFWYRQDPGLGLRLIYFSYDVKMKEKGDIPEGYSVSREKKERFSLILESASTNQTSMYLCASSSSSYEQYFGPGTRLTVT.

This chain connects TRBV11-1 to TRBJ1-1; D is unclear. The CDR3 contains 14 residues. V was trimmed by 1 base and J by 1 base, leaving 7 bases between them. CDR1 and CDR2 from the germline V gene are SGHAT and FQDESV (reference sequence). CDR3 nucleotides: TGTGCCAGCAGCTTAGTCCCCAGGAACACTGAAGCTTTCTTT. Translation: CASSLVPRNTEAFF.

This clone was counted only a few times. The chain couples TRBV29-1 to TRBJ2-3; 12 bases are a match to TRBD2. The J segment lost 3 bases and the V segment lost 3 bases, leaving 7 bases of the junction unmatched. CDR1 and CDR2 from the germline V gene are SQVTM and ANQGSEA. The CDR3 covers 16 residues. CDR3 amino acids: CSVDLVTSGRTDTQYF. In nucleotides, the CDR3 is TGCAGCGTTGATCTAGTTACTAGCGGGAGGACAGATACGCAGTATTTT.

This sequence joins TRBV5-1 and TRBJ1-4, with D possibly being TRBD1 (5 bases). CDR1 is SGHRS and CDR2 is YFSETQ in the germline V gene. Trimming took off 4 bases at V and 5 bases at J, with 21 bases between the two ends. This CDR3 region has 17 residues. CDR3 amino acids: CASSRSPSGGTNEKLFF. The CDR3 coding sequence is TGCGCCAGCAGCCGATCCCCTTCGGGGGGAACCAATGAAAAACTGTTTTTT.

In this sample, this clone turned up once. The chain joins TRBV7-6 to TRBJ2-7, with D possibly being TRBD1 (5 bases). This CDR3 has 13 amino acids. The ends were cut back, 3 bases at V and 6 bases at J, with 12 bases in the middle. The germline V gene encodes CDR1 SGHVS and CDR2 FNYEAQ. In DNA form, the CDR3 reads TGTGCCAGCAGCTTGGGGCCAGGGCCCGAGCAGTACTTC. Translating gives CASSLGPGPEQYF. Supplemented by reference TRBV7-6 and TRBJ2-7, the full variable domain reads GAGVSQSPRYKVTKRGQDVALRCDPISGHVSLYWYRQALGQGPEFLTYFNYEAQQDKSGLPNDRFSAERPEGSISTLTIQRTEQRDSAMYRCASSLGPGPEQYFGPGTRLTVT.

The V call is TRBV6-5, the J call TRBJ1-4, with D tentatively TRBD1 (5 bases). The CDR3 runs 16 residues. The V gene lost 0 bases and the J gene lost 0 bases, with 8 bases spanning the gap. CDR1 and CDR2 (germline): MNHEY, SVGAGI. DNA of the CDR3: TGTGCCAGCAGTTACTCTACAGGAGCAACTAATGAAAAACTGTTTTTT. This encodes CASSYSTGATNEKLFF.

The rearrangement joins TRBV12-5 to TRBJ1-1; no reliable D call. This CDR3 has 11 residues. Germline V gene sequence: CDR1 LGHNT, CDR2 FRNRAP. The V end was cut by 9 bases, the J end by 7 bases, with 12 bases between. The DNA for the CDR3 is TGTGCTAGCGGCGCCGTCGTTGAAGCTTTCTTT. Protein sequence: CASGAVVEAFF.